The following is a TCR beta chain sequence with its context. Its cognate antigen is unknown. The source of the sample is a study of cytomegalovirus exposure and HLA in healthy donors. General study results and limits: In an earlier analysis, most TCR beta V segments were productive about 87% or about 30% of the time.

With V trimmed by 4 bases and J by 3 bases, 5 bases remained unmatched. From germline, CDR1 is MGHRA and CDR2 YSYEKL. The CDR3 is made up of 14 amino acids. A multiplex PCR was run with 60 Vbeta primers and 13 Jbeta primers. Generated by immunoSEQ multiplex PCR, the TCRdb table keeps only in-frame clones and is missing some. The sample includes around 130,000 clones, around 77% of them seen just once. The V and J genes are TRBV4-1 and TRBJ1-1, with 7 bases fitting TRBD1. The sample comprised PBMCs. The TCR sequence derives from a man younger than 35 in good health and CMV-seropositive. The CDR3 nucleotides are TGCGCCAGCAGCCGCACTGGGACAGACACTGAAGCTTTCTTT. Amino acids: CASSRTGTDTEAFF.